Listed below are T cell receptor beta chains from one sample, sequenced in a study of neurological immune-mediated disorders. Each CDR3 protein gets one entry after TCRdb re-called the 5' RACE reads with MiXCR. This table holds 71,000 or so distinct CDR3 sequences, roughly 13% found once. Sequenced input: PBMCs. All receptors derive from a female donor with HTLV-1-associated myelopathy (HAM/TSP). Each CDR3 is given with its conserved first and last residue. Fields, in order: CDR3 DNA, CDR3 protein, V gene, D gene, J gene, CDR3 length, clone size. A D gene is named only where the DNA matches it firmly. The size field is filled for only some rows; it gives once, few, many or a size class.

cdr3_nt: TGTGCCAGCAGCCCTGGCCGTTATGGCTACACCTTC; cdr3_aa: CASSPGRYGYTF; v_call: TRBV7-2; d_call: -; j_call: TRBJ1-2; cdr3_length: 12; clone_size: -
cdr3_nt: TGTGCCAGCGTAAAGCCTGGGAACACTGAAGCTTTCTTT; cdr3_aa: CASVKPGNTEAFF; v_call: TRBV28; d_call: -; j_call: TRBJ1-1; cdr3_length: 13; clone_size: many
cdr3_nt: TGTGCCACCAGTGATCCCGGGAGGGGGGGCAATGAGCAGTTCTTC; cdr3_aa: CATSDPGRGGNEQFF; v_call: TRBV24-1; d_call: TRBD2; j_call: TRBJ2-1; cdr3_length: 15; clone_size: -
cdr3_nt: TGTGCCAGCAGTTCTCGGACTAGCGGGGGGGAGACCCAGTACTTC; cdr3_aa: CASSSRTSGGETQYF; v_call: TRBV6-5; d_call: TRBD2; j_call: TRBJ2-5; cdr3_length: 15; clone_size: -
cdr3_nt: TGCAGCGTTGACGCTGGGGGCACAGATACGCAGTATTTT; cdr3_aa: CSVDAGGTDTQYF; v_call: TRBV29-1; d_call: -; j_call: TRBJ2-3; cdr3_length: 13; clone_size: many
cdr3_nt: TGTGCCAGCAGTTTCGTCGGATCAGGGGCGAAAAACATTCAGTACTTC; cdr3_aa: CASSFVGSGAKNIQYF; v_call: TRBV6-5; d_call: -; j_call: TRBJ2-4; cdr3_length: 16; clone_size: -
cdr3_nt: TGCGCCAGCAGCCCAGTACTAGGACAGCCGCTGGGAAACACCATATATTTT; cdr3_aa: CASSPVLGQPLGNTIYF; v_call: TRBV5-1; d_call: -; j_call: TRBJ1-3; cdr3_length: 17; clone_size: -
cdr3_nt: TGCAGTGCTAGAGCCCCTGAGAACTATGGCTACACCTTC; cdr3_aa: CSARAPENYGYTF; v_call: TRBV20-1; d_call: -; j_call: TRBJ1-2; cdr3_length: 13; clone_size: many
cdr3_nt: TGCGCCAGCAGCCATATCAACACTGAAGCTTTCTTT; cdr3_aa: CASSHINTEAFF; v_call: TRBV4-1; d_call: -; j_call: TRBJ1-1; cdr3_length: 12; clone_size: many
cdr3_nt: TGTGCCAGCAGTGGAGGGTACCACAATCAGCCCCAGCATTTT; cdr3_aa: CASSGGYHNQPQHF; v_call: TRBV28; d_call: -; j_call: TRBJ1-5; cdr3_length: 14; clone_size: many
cdr3_nt: TGCGCCAGCAGCCAAGATATCGTCTCTGGGGCCAACGTCCTGACTTTC; cdr3_aa: CASSQDIVSGANVLTF; v_call: TRBV4-1; d_call: -; j_call: TRBJ2-6; cdr3_length: 16; clone_size: many
cdr3_nt: TGTGCCAGCAGCCTAGCGGCTGAGCAGTTCTTC; cdr3_aa: CASSLAAEQFF; v_call: TRBV2; d_call: TRBD2; j_call: TRBJ2-1; cdr3_length: 11; clone_size: -
cdr3_nt: TGCAGCGTTGTAATGACAGGGCAAGAGACCCAGTACTTC; cdr3_aa: CSVVMTGQETQYF; v_call: TRBV29-1; d_call: TRBD1; j_call: TRBJ2-5; cdr3_length: 13; clone_size: many
cdr3_nt: TGTGCCAGCAGGGGACAGGGGAAGAAAACAGATACGCAGTATTTT; cdr3_aa: CASRGQGKKTDTQYF; v_call: TRBV12-3/TRBV12-4; d_call: TRBD1; j_call: TRBJ2-3; cdr3_length: 15; clone_size: many
cdr3_nt: TGTGCCAGCAGCCTCCTTGGTGGTTCCGGTAGTGAAAAACTGTTTTTT; cdr3_aa: CASSLLGGSGSEKLFF; v_call: TRBV28; d_call: -; j_call: TRBJ1-4; cdr3_length: 16; clone_size: many
cdr3_nt: TGTGCCAGTAGTATAGATCAAGGAGGGTATCAGCCCCAGCATTTT; cdr3_aa: CASSIDQGGYQPQHF; v_call: TRBV19; d_call: -; j_call: TRBJ1-5; cdr3_length: 15; clone_size: few
cdr3_nt: TGTGCCACCAGTGACCCTGGGACCTACGAGCAGTACTTC; cdr3_aa: CATSDPGTYEQYF; v_call: TRBV24-1; d_call: -; j_call: TRBJ2-7; cdr3_length: 13; clone_size: -
cdr3_nt: TGCGCCAGCAGGAGACTAGGAGACACAGATACGCAGTATTTT; cdr3_aa: CASRRLGDTDTQYF; v_call: TRBV5-1; d_call: -; j_call: TRBJ2-3; cdr3_length: 14; clone_size: many
cdr3_nt: TGTGCCAGCAGCCCCGTAATCCAGCCCACAGATACGCAGTATTTT; cdr3_aa: CASSPVIQPTDTQYF; v_call: TRBV11-2; d_call: -; j_call: TRBJ2-3; cdr3_length: 15; clone_size: many
cdr3_nt: TGCGCCAGCAGCCAAGCAATAGGACAGTATGAGCAGTTCTTC; cdr3_aa: CASSQAIGQYEQFF; v_call: TRBV4-1; d_call: -; j_call: TRBJ2-1; cdr3_length: 14; clone_size: many
cdr3_nt: TGCGCCAGCAGCTTATCCGGGGTCACCTACGAGCAGTACTTC; cdr3_aa: CASSLSGVTYEQYF; v_call: TRBV5-1; d_call: -; j_call: TRBJ2-7; cdr3_length: 14; clone_size: many
cdr3_nt: TGTGCCAGCAGCGTAGACTTCGATCATCAGCCCCAGCATTTT; cdr3_aa: CASSVDFDHQPQHF; v_call: TRBV9; d_call: -; j_call: TRBJ1-5; cdr3_length: 14; clone_size: many
cdr3_nt: TGCGCCAGCAGTTCCGGACAGACAAGGAACACTGAAGCTTTCTTT; cdr3_aa: CASSSGQTRNTEAFF; v_call: TRBV5-1; d_call: -; j_call: TRBJ1-1; cdr3_length: 15; clone_size: many
cdr3_nt: TGTGCCAGCAGTGATCCAGGGGGGTCCTACAATGAGCAGTTCTTC; cdr3_aa: CASSDPGGSYNEQFF; v_call: TRBV25-1; d_call: -; j_call: TRBJ2-1; cdr3_length: 15; clone_size: many
cdr3_nt: TGTGCCAGCTCACCTGCCATGGCGGGGACAAAAGGGACCCAGTACTTC; cdr3_aa: CASSPAMAGTKGTQYF; v_call: TRBV18; d_call: -; j_call: TRBJ2-5; cdr3_length: 16; clone_size: few
cdr3_nt: TGCAGTGCTCGAACAACGGACAGGGTGGGAGAGCAGTACTTC; cdr3_aa: CSARTTDRVGEQYF; v_call: TRBV20-1; d_call: TRBD1; j_call: TRBJ2-7; cdr3_length: 14; clone_size: many
cdr3_nt: TGCAGTGCTAGGCGGCTAGCGGGGGGGTTTGGTGAGCAGTTCTTC; cdr3_aa: CSARRLAGGFGEQFF; v_call: TRBV20-1; d_call: TRBD2; j_call: TRBJ2-1; cdr3_length: 15; clone_size: few
cdr3_nt: TGCGCCAGCAGCTCGGGGGAATACACAGATACGCAGTATTTT; cdr3_aa: CASSSGEYTDTQYF; v_call: TRBV5-1; d_call: -; j_call: TRBJ2-3; cdr3_length: 14; clone_size: many
cdr3_nt: TGCGCCAGCAGCTTGACAACTAGCGGGGATATAGATACGCAGTATTTT; cdr3_aa: CASSLTTSGDIDTQYF; v_call: TRBV5-1; d_call: TRBD2; j_call: TRBJ2-3; cdr3_length: 16; clone_size: -
cdr3_nt: TGTGCCAGCAGCCGGGCAGGGGGCGGCACCGGGGAGCTGTTTTTT; cdr3_aa: CASSRAGGGTGELFF; v_call: TRBV6-1; d_call: TRBD1; j_call: TRBJ2-2; cdr3_length: 15; clone_size: many
cdr3_nt: TGTGCCAGCAGTCTTACAGGGTACGAGCAGTACTTC; cdr3_aa: CASSLTGYEQYF; v_call: TRBV28; d_call: -; j_call: TRBJ2-7; cdr3_length: 12; clone_size: many
cdr3_nt: TGTGCCAGCAGCTCCTTCCGGGGGGGCCGGAATGAGCAGTTCTTC; cdr3_aa: CASSSFRGGRNEQFF; v_call: TRBV7-9; d_call: TRBD2; j_call: TRBJ2-1; cdr3_length: 15; clone_size: -
cdr3_nt: TGCGCCAGCAGCTTGGAGGGGGGCTCTCAGCCCCAGCATTTT; cdr3_aa: CASSLEGGSQPQHF; v_call: TRBV5-1; d_call: -; j_call: TRBJ1-5; cdr3_length: 14; clone_size: many
cdr3_nt: TGTGCCAGCAGCTTGCAGGGGAGGGGAAATGAAAAACTGTTTTTT; cdr3_aa: CASSLQGRGNEKLFF; v_call: TRBV7-2; d_call: -; j_call: TRBJ1-4; cdr3_length: 15; clone_size: -
cdr3_nt: TGCAGCGCTCTTATTGGGACCCTCTCCTACGAGCAGTACTTC; cdr3_aa: CSALIGTLSYEQYF; v_call: TRBV29-1; d_call: -; j_call: TRBJ2-7; cdr3_length: 14; clone_size: many
cdr3_nt: TGTGCCAGCAGCGTAGGCAGCAATCAGCCCCAGCATTTT; cdr3_aa: CASSVGSNQPQHF; v_call: TRBV9; d_call: -; j_call: TRBJ1-5; cdr3_length: 13; clone_size: many
cdr3_nt: TGTGCCAGCAGAGCCTCCTACAATGAGCAGTTCTTC; cdr3_aa: CASRASYNEQFF; v_call: TRBV12-3/TRBV12-4; d_call: -; j_call: TRBJ2-1; cdr3_length: 12; clone_size: many
cdr3_nt: TGTGCCAGCAGTTTAGGGACAGATACCCTAACTAGCACAGATACGCAGTATTTT; cdr3_aa: CASSLGTDTLTSTDTQYF; v_call: TRBV28; d_call: TRBD1; j_call: TRBJ2-3; cdr3_length: 18; clone_size: many
cdr3_nt: TGTGCCAGCAGTTTAGCCCTACTAGCGGGGGGGGACAATGAGCAGTTCTTC; cdr3_aa: CASSLALLAGGDNEQFF; v_call: TRBV12-3/TRBV12-4; d_call: TRBD2; j_call: TRBJ2-1; cdr3_length: 17; clone_size: many
cdr3_nt: TGTGCCAGCAGTTTAACTAGGGCTCCGAACACCGGGGAGCTGTTTTTT; cdr3_aa: CASSLTRAPNTGELFF; v_call: TRBV12-3/TRBV12-4; d_call: -; j_call: TRBJ2-2; cdr3_length: 16; clone_size: many
cdr3_nt: TGCAGTGCTAGGAGGGACAGGGGGCGCGGGGGCGAGCAGTACTTC; cdr3_aa: CSARRDRGRGGEQYF; v_call: TRBV20-1; d_call: TRBD1; j_call: TRBJ2-7; cdr3_length: 15; clone_size: many
cdr3_nt: TGCAGTGCTAGATACTCCGCAAGTAACTATGGCTACACCTTC; cdr3_aa: CSARYSASNYGYTF; v_call: TRBV20-1; d_call: -; j_call: TRBJ1-2; cdr3_length: 14; clone_size: many
cdr3_nt: TGCGCCAGCAGCTTAATAGCGGGAGGAATGGTGGAGACCCAGTACTTC; cdr3_aa: CASSLIAGGMVETQYF; v_call: TRBV5-1; d_call: TRBD2; j_call: TRBJ2-5; cdr3_length: 16; clone_size: many